Reported below is one T cell receptor (beta chain). Its antigen has not been determined. No per-base quality is available; no much larger clone lies one base away. The sample's time point label, in plain terms: individuals recovered from natural SARS-CoV-2 infection. Via the germline V gene, CDR1 is MNHEY and CDR2 SVGAGI. Ends trimmed: V by 6 bases, J by 3 bases; bases unmatched to a gene: 11. Including cysteine and phenylalanine, the CDR3 has 15 amino acids. The sequence is cut down to CDR3 DNA, 45 bases in frame from base 1. The record originates from a study of Ad26.COV2.S vaccination and SARS-CoV-2 variants (dated by TCRdb to 2020 to 2023). Describing the broader study: The specificity and breadth of SARS-CoV-2-reactive T cell receptors after Ad26.COV2.S vaccination were assessed by TCRbeta repertoire sequencing. The TCR-sequenced set comprised about 30 samples: about 19 Ad26.COV2.S vaccine recipients, 5 placebo recipients and 8 SARS-CoV-2 convalescent individuals.

Results and caveats for the whole study, not just this receptor: After vaccination, spike-specific CD8+ and CD4+ T cell responses were reported to show substantial breadth. Vaccine and placebo recipients had similar non-spike TCR breadth, a finding consistent with the vaccine containing only spike. Higher spike-specific TCR breadth was observed in Ad26.COV2.S recipients than in placebo recipients (P = 0.0014). The authors noted that total T cell responses may have been underestimated by the TCR breadth and depth analyses.

The immunoSEQ Assay was the method used to sequence TCRbeta CDR3 regions. After extraction, genomic DNA underwent amplification by bias-controlled multiplex PCR, followed by high-throughput sequencing. The paper's processing steps were these. To quantify the absolute abundance of every unique TCRbeta CDR3 region, sequences were collapsed and filtered. T cell fraction was estimated by normalization of TCRbeta template counts to usable DNA, with usable DNA being measured through amplification of reference genes present in all nucleated cells. Repertoire TCRs were annotated as SARS-CoV-2-specific when V gene, CDR3 amino acid sequence and J gene were exactly matched to a known reactive TCR set. MIRA supplied the reference SARS-CoV-2 TCR set, which was filtered for enrichment in COVID-19-positive ImmuneCODE repertoires so that public or cross-reactive TCRs were removed. Drawing on the MIRA antigens, annotated TCRs were analysed further at the level of specific ORF or position within ORF. Breadth was defined as annotated unique rearrangements over total unique productive rearrangements; depth was the summed frequency of those rearrangements. TCR breadth was compared between groups using two-sided Wilcoxon rank-sum tests. TCRdb's version of the immuneACCESS table is confined to in-frame rearrangements and falls short of the full clone set. An unresolved V gene accounts for under half of the shortfall where checked; the remainder is of unknown origin. V and J calls and clone size are as listed in that table; D and trimming were resolved from the DNA. The sample table records hundreds of thousands of clones; about 90% of these occur just once. Of the sample, 3.9% falls within the top ten clones.

The V and J segments used are TRBV6-5 and TRBJ2-7; TRBD1 agrees with 7 junctional bases. This specimen was peripheral blood, taken after recovery from COVID-19. This TCR derives from a human donor who had recovered from COVID-19. The CDR3 region reads CASRPSGQAFYEQYF. The sequenced DNA is TGTGCCAGCAGACCCTCCGGACAGGCTTTCTACGAGCAGTACTTC.